This T cell receptor (beta chain) emerged from a study of regulatory T cells in long-lasting Graves disease. This clonotype was seen a handful of times. The authors built TCR beta libraries using iRepertoire HTBI primers and Arm-PCR of CDR3 regions. Each CDR3 protein gets one entry after TCRdb re-called the multiplex PCR reads with MiXCR. The sample consists of approximately 540,000 distinct CDR3 sequences, approximately 12% of them appearing once. The CDR3 is 13 residues long. Germline CDR1 and CDR2: LNHDA and SQIVND (reference sequence). Trimming pared 3 bases from V and 1 base from J, leaving 6 bases between. Described time point: newly diagnosed GD, antithyroid drugs for less than 3 months. RNA from PBMCs was the source of the TCR library. The sample also formed part of further work on T cells in Graves' hyperthyroidism and ophthalmopathy.

This TCR was recovered from a woman in her 30s with Graves disease. This specimen consisted of peripheral blood mononuclear cells (PBMCs), obtained at new diagnosis, from a patient treated with antithyroid drugs. The V gene is TRBV19, the J gene TRBJ1-1; D unclear. The CDR3 loop reads CASSIKRNTEAFF. The CDR3 DNA is TGTGCCAGTAGTATTAAACGGAACACTGAAGCTTTCTTT.